These T cell receptor beta chains were read from a single sample in a study of T-cell memory formation after mild COVID-19. A single record per CDR3 protein comes from TCRdb applying MiXCR to the 5' RACE reads. The sample carries about 270,000 distinct CDR3 sequences, approximately 15% recorded once. Material: PBMCs or a T cell subset sorted from them (not recorded which). The receptors were gathered from an adult woman who had mild COVID-19 (a few samples of this study predate the infection). Cell type and time point are not known. The CDR3 runs from the conserved cysteine through the conserved F or W. Fields, in order: V gene, D gene, clone size, J gene, CDR3 protein, CDR3 DNA. D genes are given only for firm matches. Rows may omit the clone size; those that give it use once, few, many or a size class.

>TRBV29-1|NA|NA|TRBJ1-2
CSVVSRPENYGYTF
TGCAGTGTCGTAAGCCGCCCCGAAAACTATGGCTACACCTTC
>TRBV5-1|NA|NA|TRBJ1-1
CASSRGGGSGNTEAFF
TGCGCCAGCAGTAGAGGGGGAGGAAGTGGGAACACTGAAGCTTTCTTT
>TRBV29-1|TRBD2|NA|TRBJ2-2
CSVERGANTGELFF
TGCAGCGTTGAACGGGGGGCGAACACCGGGGAGCTGTTTTTT
>TRBV6-6|NA|once|TRBJ2-6
CASSYLTASGANVLTF
TGTGCCAGCAGTTATCTAACGGCCTCTGGGGCCAACGTCCTGACTTTC
>TRBV23-1|NA|NA|TRBJ2-3
CARYGDTQYF
TGCGCCAGATACGGAGATACGCAGTATTTT
>TRBV4-1|NA|many|TRBJ1-1
CASSQGGARTEAFF
TGCGCCAGCAGCCAAGGCGGGGCAAGAACTGAAGCTTTCTTT
>TRBV4-1|TRBD1|NA|TRBJ1-1
CASSQLVTGNLEAFF
TGCGCCAGCAGCCAACTTGTGACAGGGAACCTTGAGGCTTTCTTT
>TRBV3-1|TRBD1|few|TRBJ1-5
CASSQAQGGQAPQHF
TGTGCCAGCAGCCAAGCGCAGGGGGGTCAGGCGCCCCAGCATTTT
>TRBV12-3/TRBV12-4|TRBD1|NA|TRBJ2-1
CASSSDRDRLNEQFF
TGTGCCAGCAGCAGCGACAGGGACCGTCTAAATGAGCAGTTCTTC
>TRBV3-1|NA|NA|TRBJ1-1
CASNPGSGRGEAFF
TGTGCCAGCAACCCTGGGTCCGGGAGGGGTGAAGCTTTCTTT
>TRBV5-1|NA|few|TRBJ2-2
CASRTRDRTGELFF
TGCGCCAGCAGGACCCGCGACAGAACCGGGGAGCTGTTTTTT
>TRBV6-5|TRBD1|few|TRBJ2-5
CASRKDRGRETQYF
TGTGCCAGCAGAAAGGACAGGGGGAGAGAGACCCAGTACTTC
>TRBV24-1|TRBD2|few|TRBJ2-1
CATSDSSRGSYNEQFF
TGTGCCACCAGTGATTCCTCACGCGGGAGCTACAATGAGCAGTTCTTC
>TRBV3-1|NA|few|TRBJ2-4
CASSQRLGLKDIQYF
TGTGCCAGCAGCCAGCGACTAGGCCTTAAGGACATTCAGTACTTC
>TRBV5-1|NA|many|TRBJ2-5
CASSLGGQPRGETQYF
TGCGCCAGCAGCTTGGGGGGCCAGCCCCGCGGGGAGACCCAGTACTTC
>TRBV5-4|NA|NA|TRBJ2-7
CASSSKGPSEQYF
TGTGCCAGCAGCTCCAAGGGACCGAGCGAGCAGTACTTC
>TRBV20-1|NA|few|TRBJ2-5
CSASVTSTVQETQYF
TGCAGTGCTAGCGTAACTTCGACAGTACAAGAGACCCAGTACTTC
>TRBV7-9|NA|few|TRBJ1-1
CASRTPVGIDTEAFF
TGTGCCAGCAGAACCCCGGTCGGTATTGACACTGAAGCTTTCTTT